These 14 T cell receptor beta chains share one sample of origin, sequenced in a study of T cells in Graves' hyperthyroidism and ophthalmopathy. RNA transcripts served as the template for amplifying TCR beta CDR3 regions. The TCR CDR3 was amplified in a first-round RT-PCR using the HTBI primer set. TCRdb independently ran MiXCR on the multiplex PCR reads; one entry per CDR3 protein. The repertoire holds around 400,000 distinct CDR3 sequences, with about 13% as singletons. Sequenced material: blood. These receptors were collected from a woman aged 18-29 years with Graves' hyperthyroidism.

Only a few counts were recorded for this clonotype. The rearrangement uses TRBV20-1 and TRBJ2-2; 10 nucleotides line up with TRBD2. After removal of 0 bases from V and 2 bases from J, the junction contained 3 bases not matched to a gene. The CDR3 extends over 16 amino acids. The germline V gene encodes CDR1 DFQATT and CDR2 SNEGSKA (reference sequence). The CDR3: CSARDPLAGNTGELFF. Here the CDR3 DNA reads TGCAGTGCTAGAGATCCACTAGCGGGAAACACCGGGGAGCTGTTTTTT.

This clonotype turned up a few times. Mismatch with germline at one junction end may stem from a read error. The chain carries TRBV14 and TRBJ2-3; possible D gene TRBD2, 5 bases. CDR1 and CDR2 (germline): SGHDN, FVKESK. The CDR3 length is 15 residues. The CDR3: CASSPQDSSTYTQYF. CDR3 in DNA: TGTGCCAGCAGCCCCCAGGACTCAAGCACATATACGCAGTATTTT.

The chain combines TRBV3-1 with TRBJ2-2; 9 bases are a match to TRBD1. Trimming at V came to 0 bases and at J to 2 bases, leaving 4 bases not matched to a gene. CDR1 is LGHDT and CDR2 is YNNKEL in the germline V gene (reference sequence). The CDR3 contains 17 residues. Here the CDR3 reads CASSQEGTGTNTGELFF. The CDR3 DNA sequence: TGTGCCAGCAGCCAAGAAGGGACAGGGACTAACACCGGGGAGCTGTTTTTT.

This clonotype was observed at least ten times. J is TRBJ2-1 and V is TRBV7-2; the D is unclear. This CDR3 contains 11 residues. Trimming left V 5 bases short and J 9 bases short, with 8 bases between. Germline V lookup: CDR1 SGHTA, CDR2 FQGNSA. CDR3 nucleotide sequence: TGTGCCAGCAGCCATTCGGGTGAGCAGTTCTTC. It is translated as CASSHSGEQFF.

This clonotype was counted ten times or more. V usage is TRBV12-3 or TRBV12-4 and J usage is TRBJ2-1; D gene unclear. V was pared by 3 bases and J by 5 bases, with 2 bases between. CDR3 size: 11 residues. The CDR3 DNA follows: TGTGCCAGCAGTTTCAACAATGAGCAGTTCTTC. The encoded protein is CASSFNNEQFF.

This clonotype was observed at least ten times. The V and J genes are TRBV28 and TRBJ1-2; weak D call: TRBD1 (5 bases). With 10 bases removed from V and 0 bases from J, the gap between germline ends came to 12 bases. The CDR3 is 13 residues long. Germline V gene data show CDR1 as MDHEN and CDR2 as SYDVKM. The CDR3 DNA is TGTGCCACCCACTCGACAGCTAACTATGGCTACACCTTC. It codes for CATHSTANYGYTF.

The chain couples TRBV30 to TRBJ2-1, with D maybe TRBD2 (5 bases). The germline CDR1 and CDR2 sequences are GTSNPN and SVGIG (reference sequence). This CDR3 region has 13 residues. Trimming took off 0 bases at V and 12 bases at J, with 15 bases between the two ends. The CDR3 here is CAWSVLGGFWQFF. CDR3 DNA sequence: TGTGCCTGGAGTGTACTAGGTGGGTTTTGGCAGTTCTTC.

The rearrangement links TRBV19 to TRBJ2-1; 7 bases map to TRBD2. Germline V gene data show CDR1 as LNHDA and CDR2 as SQIVND (reference sequence). The length of the CDR3 is 13 residues. The V and J ends lost 9 bases and 14 bases, in that order; junction bases with no gene match: 16. The chain's CDR3 is CASSVAGEGLKFF. The CDR3 DNA follows: TGTGCCAGCAGTGTGGCGGGGGAAGGGTTGAAGTTCTTC.

J is TRBJ2-1 and V is TRBV11-1; 7 positions agree with TRBD2. Germline V lookup: CDR1 SGHAT, CDR2 FQDESV (reference sequence). Trimming at V came to 1 base and at J to 3 bases, leaving 6 bases not matched to a gene. CDR3 length: 16 residues. Here the CDR3 reads CASSLVLQRGYNEQFF. The CDR3 DNA reads TGTGCCAGCAGCTTAGTGCTCCAGCGGGGCTACAATGAGCAGTTCTTC.

This clonotype came up a few times. The V and J genes are TRBV6-2 or TRBV6-3 and TRBJ1-5; D uncertain. Germline V CDR1 and CDR2: MNHEY, SVGEGT. The CDR3 is made up of 13 amino acids. The V end lost 7 bases, the J end lost 0 bases, and 7 bases lay between the germline ends. The CDR3 nucleotides are TGTGCCAGCAATCCAGATAGCAATCAGCCCCAGCATTTT. Protein product: CASNPDSNQPQHF.

The gene calls are TRBV10-3 and TRBJ1-2; D perhaps matches TRBD1 (5 bases). Between the trimmed V and J ends, which lost 6 bases and 7 bases, there was a span of 9 bases. The CDR3 length is 11 residues. Per the germline V gene, CDR1 is ENHRY and CDR2 is SYGVKD. The CDR3 nucleotides read TGTGCCATCAGCGGGGGGGTTGGCTACACCTTC. It yields the protein CAISGGVGYTF.

This clonotype was observed at least ten times. The chain links TRBV11-2 to TRBJ1-2; tentatively, D is TRBD1 (6 bases). Germline values: CDR1 SGHAT, CDR2 FQNNGV. Trimming took 0 bases from V and 1 from J, leaving 9 bases between them. This CDR3 is built from 15 residues. CDR3 bases: TGTGCCAGCAGCTTAGACCTACAGGGTAACTATGGCTACACCTTC. This translates into CASSLDLQGNYGYTF.

This clonotype has ten or more counts. V usage is TRBV30 and J usage is TRBJ2-3, with D maybe TRBD2 (5 bases). This CDR3 has 15 amino acids. CDR1 is GTSNPN, CDR2 SVGIG, per germline (reference sequence). V lost 2 bases and J 1 base, leaving 13 bases between the germline ends. The CDR3 DNA is TGTGCCTGGAGTAGCGGCTCCGAGGGCACAGATACGCAGTATTTT. Residues: CAWSSGSEGTDTQYF.

This clonotype was detected ten times or more. The chain combines TRBV28 with TRBJ1-1; 8 bases fit TRBD1. From germline, CDR1 is MDHEN and CDR2 SYDVKM. This CDR3 region has 14 residues. Unmatched junction bases numbered 4, after V lost 6 bases and J lost 1 base. CDR3 in amino acids: CASRSDRGNTEAFF. The CDR3 coding sequence is TGTGCCAGCAGATCTGACAGGGGGAACACTGAAGCTTTCTTT.